This is a list of T cell receptor beta chains from one sample in a study of untreated major depressive disorder. Profiled with immunoSEQ multiplex PCR; TCRdb holds only in-frame clones, not every one. The top ten hold 0.25% to 0.35% of the sample, which has tens of thousands of clones, just under 95% seen once. Source material: CD4+ T cells from PBMCs. The source is a man aged 30-40 years in good health. Both conserved end residues are part of each CDR3. The D gene is left open where the match is weak. Clone size appears in some rows only: once, few, many, or a class for an expanded clone.

CDR3 protein	CDR3 DNA	V gene	J gene	D gene	clone size
CASSNRQGRTEAFF	TGCGCCAGCAGCAACCGACAGGGGAGGACTGAAGCTTTCTTT	TRBV5-1	TRBJ1-1	TRBD1	once
CASSSLTSYGYTF	TGTGCCAGCAGCTCTTTGACAAGCTATGGCTACACCTTC	TRBV7-3	TRBJ1-2	-	-
CASSSYPTSGEGSYNEQFF	TGCGCCAGCAGCTCTTACCCGACTAGCGGAGAAGGGTCCTACAATGAGCAGTTCTTC	TRBV5-1	TRBJ2-1	TRBD2	-
CASSVGVGQQYF	TGTGCCAGCAGCGTAGGAGTGGGACAACAGTACTTC	TRBV9	TRBJ2-7	-	-
CASGTDSYEQYF	TGCGCCAGTGGGACAGATTCGTACGAGCAGTACTTC	TRBV5-1	TRBJ2-7	TRBD1	-
CATGNMGTDNEQFF	TGCGCCACCGGGAATATGGGGACCGACAATGAGCAGTTCTTC	TRBV5-1	TRBJ2-1	-	-
CASSLPRGSRETQYF	TGTGCCAGCAGCTTACCCCGGGGGAGCCGAGAGACCCAGTACTTC	TRBV5-4	TRBJ2-5	-	-
CASRRAGGGYDEAFF	TGTGCCAGCAGGCGGGCCGGTGGGGGATATGATGAAGCTTTCTTT	TRBV2	TRBJ1-1	-	-
CASSGGGETQYF	TGTGCCAGCAGTGGCGGCGGGGAGACCCAGTACTTC	TRBV2	TRBJ2-5	-	-
CASSLVRQRNGYTF	TGTGCCAGCAGCTTAGTAAGACAGAGGAATGGCTACACCTTC	TRBV13	TRBJ1-2	-	-
CAWIPLQRNTEAFF	TGTGCCTGGATTCCCCTTCAGAGAAACACTGAAGCTTTCTTT	TRBV30	TRBJ1-1	-	-
CASSPWVSVLGANVLTF	TGTGCCAGCAGCCCCTGGGTTTCAGTCCTGGGGGCCAACGTCCTGACTTTC	TRBV7-2	TRBJ2-6	-	-
CASSLGAGGSSYNEQFF	TGCGCCAGCAGCTTGGGTGCGGGAGGGAGCTCCTACAATGAGCAGTTCTTC	TRBV5-1	TRBJ2-1	TRBD2	-
CASSLALGGRTSYEQYF	TGTGCCAGCAGCTTAGCCCTAGGAGGCAGGACCTCCTACGAGCAGTACTTC	TRBV7-6	TRBJ2-7	-	-
CASSQDRIGQLYGYTF	TGCGCCAGCAGCCAAGATCGCATAGGGCAACTCTATGGCTACACCTTC	TRBV4-1	TRBJ1-2	-	-
CASSPGRGTRTDTQYF	TGTGCCAGCAGCCCAGGACGCGGAACCCGCACAGATACGCAGTATTTT	TRBV7-2	TRBJ2-3	-	-
CASHSDRPDYGYTF	TGTGCCAGCCATTCGGACAGGCCGGATTATGGCTACACCTTC	TRBV9	TRBJ1-2	TRBD1	-
CASMGDRAAETQYF	TGTGCCAGCATGGGGGACAGGGCCGCAGAGACCCAGTACTTC	TRBV2	TRBJ2-5	TRBD1	-
CASSPPTGKTEAFF	TGTGCCAGCAGCCCCCCGACAGGGAAGACTGAAGCTTTCTTT	TRBV7-7	TRBJ1-1	TRBD1	-
CASSHPLGTGVNEQYF	TGCGCCAGCAGCCACCCCTTGGGGACAGGGGTTAACGAGCAGTACTTC	TRBV4-1	TRBJ2-7	TRBD1	-
CASSREGARGANVLTF	TGTGCCAGCAGTCGGGAGGGGGCGCGAGGGGCCAACGTCCTGACTTTC	TRBV2	TRBJ2-6	-	-
CASSERGATGELFF	TGTGCCAGCAGTGAAAGGGGAGCCACCGGGGAGCTGTTTTTT	TRBV2	TRBJ2-2	-	-
CASSVARDSVIGYTF	TGTGCCAGCAGCGTAGCTCGGGACTCTGTGATTGGCTACACCTTC	TRBV9	TRBJ1-2	-	-
CASSLGTNEEKLFF	TGTGCCAGCAGCCTCGGGACCAATGAGGAAAAACTGTTTTTT	TRBV7-9	TRBJ1-4	-	-
CASSGSGVGIQYF	TGTGCCAGCAGTGGGTCAGGGGTCGGCATTCAGTACTTC	TRBV2	TRBJ2-4	-	-
CASSERHLPNYGYTF	TGTGCCAGCAGTGAGAGACATCTCCCCAACTATGGCTACACCTTC	TRBV6-1	TRBJ1-2	-	-
CASSQVPGLTEAFF	TGCGCCAGCAGCCAAGTCCCAGGGCTCACTGAAGCTTTCTTT	TRBV4-1	TRBJ1-1	-	-
CASSQEGLATQETQYF	TGTGCCAGCAGCCAAGAGGGACTAGCGACACAAGAGACCCAGTACTTC	TRBV4-2	TRBJ2-5	TRBD2	-
CASSQGTGGNQPQHF	TGTGCCAGCAGCCAAGGGACAGGCGGTAATCAGCCCCAGCATTTT	TRBV4-2	TRBJ1-5	TRBD1	-
CASSEIGGQWYTGELFF	TGTGCCAGCAGTGAAATAGGGGGGCAATGGTACACCGGGGAGCTGTTTTTT	TRBV2	TRBJ2-2	-	few
CASRYRDSHQPQHF	TGTGCCAGCCGTTACCGGGACAGCCATCAGCCCCAGCATTTT	TRBV2	TRBJ1-5	TRBD1	few
CASTPMHRDQPQHF	TGTGCCAGCACCCCTATGCACCGCGATCAGCCCCAGCATTTT	TRBV5-4	TRBJ1-5	-	-
CASSLSWAGGRASYEQYF	TGTGCCAGCAGCTTATCTTGGGCTGGCGGGAGGGCTTCCTACGAGCAGTACTTC	TRBV7-2	TRBJ2-7	TRBD2	-
CASSYLTGVGETQYF	TGTGCCAGCAGCTATCTGACAGGGGTGGGGGAGACCCAGTACTTC	TRBV5-6	TRBJ2-5	TRBD1	-
CAWSVWLARPGANVLTF	TGTGCCTGGAGTGTTTGGCTAGCTCGTCCTGGGGCCAACGTCCTGACTTTC	TRBV30	TRBJ2-6	-	-
CSVVREVAGGIYYEQYF	TGCAGCGTTGTGAGGGAAGTAGCGGGAGGGATCTACTACGAGCAGTACTTC	TRBV29-1	TRBJ2-7	TRBD2	-
CASSPRQARMNTEAFF	TGTGCCAGTAGTCCAAGACAAGCCCGTATGAACACTGAAGCTTTCTTT	TRBV19	TRBJ1-1	-	-
CASSPLNTGELFF	TGTGCCAGCAGCCCCCTTAACACCGGGGAGCTGTTTTTT	TRBV14	TRBJ2-2	-	-
CASSLAGQQPQHF	TGTGCCAGCAGCTTGGCTGGCCAGCAGCCCCAGCATTTT	TRBV5-4	TRBJ1-5	-	-
CASKTGNGIETQYF	TGTGCCAGCAAGACAGGGAATGGGATCGAGACCCAGTACTTC	TRBV9	TRBJ2-5	TRBD1	-
CASSQDGTVRGREQYF	TGCGCCAGCAGCCAAGACGGGACGGTGAGGGGTCGAGAGCAGTACTTC	TRBV4-3	TRBJ2-7	-	-
CASSDRTADEQFF	TGTGCCAGCAGTGACCGGACCGCGGATGAGCAGTTCTTC	TRBV6-4	TRBJ2-1	-	-
CASSMYGAAFF	TGTGCCAGCAGCATGTACGGCGCGGCTTTCTTT	TRBV11-2	TRBJ1-1	-	-
CASSRQGGLGSYGYTF	TGTGCCAGCAGCCGACAGGGTGGGCTGGGTAGCTATGGCTACACCTTC	TRBV7-2	TRBJ1-2	TRBD1	once
CASSPEGFGTEAFF	TGTGCCAGCTCACCGGAGGGTTTCGGGACTGAAGCTTTCTTT	TRBV18	TRBJ1-1	-	-
CALVGENTYNEQFF	TGTGCCTTGGTAGGTGAAAACACCTACAATGAGCAGTTCTTC	TRBV30	TRBJ2-1	-	-
CASSLVYGRRNDGYTF	TGTGCCAGCAGCTTAGTCTACGGCAGGAGAAATGATGGCTACACCTTC	TRBV7-8	TRBJ1-2	-	-
CASKYREGGNQPQHF	TGTGCCAGCAAATACAGGGAAGGGGGCAATCAGCCCCAGCATTTT	TRBV2	TRBJ1-5	-	once
CASKSDRAGETQYF	TGTGCCAGCAAATCGGACAGGGCTGGAGAGACCCAGTACTTC	TRBV2	TRBJ2-5	TRBD1	-
CASSPQPNYGYTF	TGCGCCAGCAGCCCCCAGCCTAACTATGGCTACACCTTC	TRBV4-3	TRBJ1-2	-	-
CASSVPGQGLYGYTF	TGTGCCAGCAGTGTTCCAGGACAGGGGTTATATGGCTACACCTTC	TRBV28	TRBJ1-2	TRBD1	once
CASSYLGNTEAFF	TGTGCCAGCAGTTACCTGGGGAACACTGAAGCTTTCTTT	TRBV6-6	TRBJ1-1	-	-
CASSVGLAGGETQYF	TGTGCCAGCAGCGTAGGGCTAGCGGGAGGAGAGACCCAGTACTTC	TRBV9	TRBJ2-5	TRBD2	-
CASSVVAGGYGYTF	TGTGCCAGCAGCGTAGTCGCCGGTGGCTATGGCTACACCTTC	TRBV9	TRBJ1-2	-	-